This T cell receptor (beta chain) was sequenced during a study of shared clonotypes between healthy human individuals. At the level of the study: A few men and a couple of women, aged 18 to 49, were donors.

Some clones are missing from TCRdb's copy, which holds only in-frame ones; the method was immunoSEQ multiplex PCR. The sample records around 2.3 million clones, approximately 96% being singletons. The source is a young man in good health. The sequencing sample was made of naive CD4+ T cells sorted from blood. The subset: CD45RA+ positively selected.

CDR3 coding DNA: TGTGCCAGCTCACCTCTCGGGGGGCGCGACACCGGGGAGCTGTTTTTT. Its protein product is CASSPLGGRDTGELFF. This chain connects TRBV18 to TRBJ2-2; D may be TRBD2 (7 bases). Trimming stripped 3 bases from V and 3 bases from J, with 14 bases between. Germline loops: CDR1 KGHSH, CDR2 LQKENI. CDR3 length: 16 amino acids.